The clone carrying this TCR beta chain has more than one count but fewer than ten. Its target is not known. CDR1 is LNHNV, CDR2 YYDKDF, per germline (reference sequence). CDR3 size: 15 residues. Trimming took 0 bases from V and 2 from J, leaving 10 bases between them. The data belong to a study of vaccination and CD4 T cells after COVID-19. Study at large: Cellular stimulation was performed using overlapping spike peptides derived from SARS-CoV-2, HCoV-NL63, HCoV-OC43 and HCoV-229E. Study results and limitations: Spike mono-reactive status applied to 304 of 307 vaccine-specific clones in convalescent patients. Counts of SARS-CoV-2-reactive clonotypes had a median that went from roughly 21 to 40, a nonsignificant change.

Cultured CD4+ T cell DNA was sequenced using the Oncomine TCR Beta short-read assay. TCRdb fed the PCR reads into MiXCR, producing one record per CDR3 protein. The data show under 20,000 distinct CDR3 sequences, approximately 50% seen once. Treatment here: approximately nine-day PBMC culture with coronavirus spike peptide pools or control peptides (ViraFEST assay). Two million PBMCs went into each well for culture with around 9.2 IU/ml IL-2 and around 10 ug/ml peptide pools. This receptor was taken from a human donor who had recovered from COVID-19. The chain couples TRBV15 to TRBJ1-2; no clear D. The sequencing input was CD4+ T cells from blood, cultured in vitro. The CDR3 loop reads CATSRDSPLNYGYTF. DNA for the CDR3: TGTGCCACCAGCAGAGATTCGCCCTTAAACTATGGCTACACCTTC.